The rows below give T cell receptor beta chains drawn from one sample of a study of T cell responses to AZD1222 COVID-19 vaccine. Sequenced by immunoSEQ multiplex PCR; TCRdb stores in-frame clones only, minus some. The table lists about 140,000 clones, 90% to 95% of them singletons. The starting material was peripheral blood, obtained on day 0 of AZD1222 vaccination. The receptors were sampled from an adult in good health. Both conserved end residues are part of each CDR3. The D gene is left open where the match is weak. Only some rows state a clone size, as once, few, many or a class for expanded clones.

TRBV28	TRBJ1-1	NA	NA	TGTGCCAGCAGTTCACAGGGACTAGCTTTCTTT	CASSSQGLAFF
TRBV19	TRBJ1-1	NA	NA	TGTGCCAGTAGGTCAGGTGTACTGATGAACACTGAAGCTTTCTTT	CASRSGVLMNTEAFF
TRBV10-2	TRBJ2-1	NA	TRBD2	TGCGCCAGCAGCCAGGCGGGGACTAGCGGGAGGACCGAGCAGTTCTTC	CASSQAGTSGRTEQFF
TRBV9	TRBJ1-6	NA	NA	TGTGCCAGCAGCGCGTTGGGTTCACCCCTCCACTTT	CASSALGSPLHF
TRBV6-5	TRBJ2-3	NA	TRBD2	TGTGCCAGCAGTTACTCCGGGGGGGCGCCAGATACGCAGTATTTT	CASSYSGGAPDTQYF
TRBV5-6	TRBJ2-5	NA	NA	TGTGCCAGCAGCCTCCTAAAAGAGACCCAGTACTTC	CASSLLKETQYF
TRBV30	TRBJ1-2	NA	NA	TGTGCCTGGAAGCAGGATCTAGGTGGCTACACCTTC	CAWKQDLGGYTF
TRBV6-5	TRBJ2-7	NA	TRBD1	TGTGCCAGCAGTTACGGCACAGGGGGCCCCTACGAGCAGTACTTC	CASSYGTGGPYEQYF
TRBV19	TRBJ1-6	NA	NA	TGTGCCAGTAGTATAGCGGGCTCTAATTCACCCCTCCACTTT	CASSIAGSNSPLHF
TRBV29-1	TRBJ2-7	NA	NA	TGCAGCGCTGAAGGGCTAGGCTTTATCGGTGAGCAGTACTTC	CSAEGLGFIGEQYF
TRBV5-1	TRBJ1-2	NA	NA	TGCGCCAGCACGCTAGACGGGGGTAACTATGGCTACACCTTC	CASTLDGGNYGYTF
TRBV7-3	TRBJ1-1	NA	NA	TGTGCCAGCAGCCAAGATCTGGGTCAATACACTGAAGCTTTCTTT	CASSQDLGQYTEAFF
TRBV19	TRBJ1-1	NA	NA	TGTGCCAGTAGTATTGAGGCCAGGGTTGCTGAAGCTTTCTTT	CASSIEARVAEAFF
TRBV5-6	TRBJ1-1	NA	NA	TGTGCCAGCAGCCCCGCCGGGTTTGCCCGGTCGATGGACACTGAAGCTTTCTTT	CASSPAGFARSMDTEAFF
TRBV4-3	TRBJ2-7	NA	NA	TGCGCCAGCAGCCAAGACCCCGGCAGGGGGGGAACCCCTTCCTACGAGCAGTACTTC	CASSQDPGRGGTPSYEQYF
TRBV15	TRBJ1-2	once	NA	TGTGCCACCAGCAAGGACAGTAACTATGGCTACACCTTC	CATSKDSNYGYTF
TRBV5-1	TRBJ2-1	NA	TRBD1	TGCGCCAGCAGCTGGGGCAACCGGGACAGGGGGAATGAGCAGTTCTTC	CASSWGNRDRGNEQFF
TRBV4-3	TRBJ1-2	NA	TRBD1	TGCGCCAGCAGCCAAGACGTCACAGGGGATACCTATGGCTACACCTTC	CASSQDVTGDTYGYTF
TRBV27	TRBJ1-1	NA	NA	TGTGCCAGCGGTGGAAGGTCGAACACTGAAGCTTTCTTT	CASGGRSNTEAFF
TRBV18	TRBJ2-5	NA	NA	TGTGCCAGCTCACCACCAGAGCAAGAGACCCAGTACTTC	CASSPPEQETQYF
TRBV7-9	TRBJ1-6	NA	TRBD1	TGTGCCAGCAGCCCGAGGGACAGGATCAATTCACCCCTCCACTTT	CASSPRDRINSPLHF
TRBV19	TRBJ2-1	NA	TRBD1	TGTGCCAGTAAGCCGGCCAGGGGGCTCTACAATGAGCAGTTCTTC	CASKPARGLYNEQFF
TRBV5-6	TRBJ2-2	NA	TRBD1	TGTGCCACGACGACAGGGGGCACCGGGGAGCTGTTTTTT	CATTTGGTGELFF
TRBV30	TRBJ1-3	NA	NA	TGTGCCTGGATGTACTCCTACTCTGGAAACACCATATATTTT	CAWMYSYSGNTIYF
TRBV6-5	TRBJ2-7	NA	NA	TGTGCCAGCAGTTACTCGATTATCGGAACCTACGAGCAGTACTTC	CASSYSIIGTYEQYF
TRBV2	TRBJ1-1	NA	NA	TGTGCCAGCAGTGAGGTTGGCAGGGTAGGAACTGAAGCTTTCTTT	CASSEVGRVGTEAFF
TRBV18	TRBJ1-5	NA	TRBD1	TGTGCCAGCTCACGTAATCCGACAGGGATCGATCAGCCCCAGCATTTT	CASSRNPTGIDQPQHF
TRBV29-1	TRBJ2-7	once	TRBD1	TGCAGCGTTGTTGAAGGGGACAGACCCTACGAGCAGTACTTC	CSVVEGDRPYEQYF
TRBV5-4	TRBJ2-2	NA	NA	TGTGCCAGCAGCCAGGACAGTCTGGCCGGGGAGCTGTTTTTT	CASSQDSLAGELFF
TRBV18	TRBJ2-7	NA	NA	TGTGCCAGCTCAATTAAACCCTACGAGCAGTACTTC	CASSIKPYEQYF
TRBV5-5	TRBJ2-3	NA	TRBD2	TGTGCCAGCAGCTTCGGACTAGCGGGGCCTACAGATACGCAGTATTTT	CASSFGLAGPTDTQYF
TRBV19	TRBJ1-3	NA	TRBD1	TGTGCCAGTAGTAGGACAGGGGCCTTCTCCTCTGGAAACACCATATATTTT	CASSRTGAFSSGNTIYF
TRBV7-2	TRBJ2-1	once	TRBD2	TGTGCCAGCAGCCCCTCTAGCGGGGTAGCCCTACTGGTCTACAATGAGCAGTTCTTC	CASSPSSGVALLVYNEQFF
TRBV11-3	TRBJ1-1	NA	NA	TGTGCCAGCAGCTCATCCCGGGCAAGGGACACTGAAGCTTTCTTT	CASSSSRARDTEAFF
TRBV15	TRBJ2-1	NA	TRBD1	TGTGCCACCAGCACAGAGATCGACAGGGAAAAGAATGAGCAGTTCTTC	CATSTEIDREKNEQFF
TRBV9	TRBJ1-1	NA	NA	TGTGCCAGCAATGGCGGCATGAACACTGAAGCTTTCTTT	CASNGGMNTEAFF
TRBV12-3/TRBV12-4	TRBJ1-1	once	TRBD1	TGTGCCAGCACCCAGGGGGCCAACACTGAAGCTTTCTTT	CASTQGANTEAFF
TRBV7-3	TRBJ1-1	NA	TRBD1	TGTGCCAGCAGCCAACAGGGGGTCGGGAGCACTGAAGCTTTCTTT	CASSQQGVGSTEAFF
TRBV30	TRBJ2-7	NA	TRBD1	TGTGCCTGGAAGGACAGGGGTTGGTTCTACGAGCAGTACTTC	CAWKDRGWFYEQYF
TRBV4-2	TRBJ1-5	NA	TRBD1	TGTGCCAGCAGCCAAGATGCCCGACAGGGTCGCAATCAGCCCCAGCATTTT	CASSQDARQGRNQPQHF
TRBV3-1/TRBV3-2	TRBJ2-1	NA	TRBD2	TGTGCCAGCAGCCACAAAGCGGGGGGGCCGAATAATGAGCAGTTCTTC	CASSHKAGGPNNEQFF
TRBV7-9	TRBJ1-2	NA	NA	TGTGCCAGCAGCTTAGCCCGAGGGTATGGCTACACCTTC	CASSLARGYGYTF
TRBV19	TRBJ1-6	once	TRBD1	TGTGCCAGTAGTATTAGGGGACAGGCGGTGGGTTCACCCCTCCACTTT	CASSIRGQAVGSPLHF
TRBV6-4	TRBJ2-3	NA	TRBD2	TGTGCCAGTAAACTAGCGGGAAGTGCAGATACGCAGTATTTT	CASKLAGSADTQYF
TRBV23-1	TRBJ1-6	NA	NA	TGCGCCTCAGCCGGACAGTGGAATTCACCCCTCCACTTT	CASAGQWNSPLHF
TRBV28	TRBJ2-4	NA	NA	TGTGCCAGCAGGGGGGCGGAGACACCCAAAAACATTCAGTACTTC	CASRGAETPKNIQYF
TRBV11-2	TRBJ2-5	NA	NA	TGTGCCAGCAGCTTAACTGGGGCCGCCCGAAAGACCCAGTACTTC	CASSLTGAARKTQYF
TRBV5-6	TRBJ1-6	NA	NA	TGTGCCAGCAGCTTGTATAATTCACCCCTCCACTTT	CASSLYNSPLHF
TRBV18	TRBJ2-2	NA	NA	TGTGCCAGCTCACCACAGTCAGGGAACACCGGGGAGCTGTTTTTT	CASSPQSGNTGELFF
TRBV6-5	TRBJ1-2	NA	NA	TGTGCCAGCGGTAACTATGGCTACACCTTC	CASGNYGYTF
TRBV10-3	TRBJ1-4	NA	TRBD1	TGTGCCATCAGTAAGGGACAGACTGCGGCTAATGAAAAACTGTTTTTT	CAISKGQTAANEKLFF